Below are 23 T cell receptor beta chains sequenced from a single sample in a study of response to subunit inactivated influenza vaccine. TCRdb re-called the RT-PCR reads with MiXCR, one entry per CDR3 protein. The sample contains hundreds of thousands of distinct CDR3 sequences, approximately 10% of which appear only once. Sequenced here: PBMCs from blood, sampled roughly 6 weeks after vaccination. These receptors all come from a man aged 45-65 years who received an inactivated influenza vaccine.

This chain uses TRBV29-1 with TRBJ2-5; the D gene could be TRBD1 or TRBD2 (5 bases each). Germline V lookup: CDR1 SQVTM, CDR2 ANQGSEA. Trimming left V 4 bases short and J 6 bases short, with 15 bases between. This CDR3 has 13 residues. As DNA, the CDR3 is TGCAGCGTTGGTGGGACCTTACAACAGACCCAGTACTTC. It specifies CSVGGTLQQTQYF. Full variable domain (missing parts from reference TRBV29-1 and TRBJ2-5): SAVISQKPSRDICQRGTSLTIQCQVDSQVTMMFWYRQQPGQSLTLIATANQGSEATYESGFVIDKFPISRPNLTFSTLTVSNMSPEDSSIYLCSVGGTLQQTQYFGPGTRLLVL.

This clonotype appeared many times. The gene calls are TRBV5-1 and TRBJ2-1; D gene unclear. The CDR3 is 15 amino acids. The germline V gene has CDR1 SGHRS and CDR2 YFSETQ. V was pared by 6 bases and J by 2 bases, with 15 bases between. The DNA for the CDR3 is TGCGCCAGCAAGTTCAGTAGTCCTACCTACAATGAGCAGTTCTTC. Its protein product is CASKFSSPTYNEQFF.

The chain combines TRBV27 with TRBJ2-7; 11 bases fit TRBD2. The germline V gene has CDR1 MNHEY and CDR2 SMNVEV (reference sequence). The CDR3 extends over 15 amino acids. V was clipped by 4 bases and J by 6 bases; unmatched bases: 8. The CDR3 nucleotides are TGTGCCAGCAGTTCGGGACTAGCGGTGGGTTTCGAGCAGTACTTC. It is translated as CASSSGLAVGFEQYF.

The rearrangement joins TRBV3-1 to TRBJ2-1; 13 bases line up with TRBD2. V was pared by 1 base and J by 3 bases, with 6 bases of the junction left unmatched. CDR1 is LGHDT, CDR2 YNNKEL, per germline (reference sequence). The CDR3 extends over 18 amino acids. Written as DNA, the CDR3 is TGTGCCAGCAGCCAAGTAACTAGCGGGAGGGCTGACTACAATGAGCAGTTCTTC. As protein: CASSQVTSGRADYNEQFF.

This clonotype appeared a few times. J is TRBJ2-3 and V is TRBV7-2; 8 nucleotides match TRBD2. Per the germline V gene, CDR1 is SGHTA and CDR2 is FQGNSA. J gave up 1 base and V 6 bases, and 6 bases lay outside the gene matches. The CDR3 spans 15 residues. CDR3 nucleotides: TGTGCCAGCAGGGTAGGCGGGGGGCGCACAGATACGCAGTATTTT. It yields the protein CASRVGGGRTDTQYF.

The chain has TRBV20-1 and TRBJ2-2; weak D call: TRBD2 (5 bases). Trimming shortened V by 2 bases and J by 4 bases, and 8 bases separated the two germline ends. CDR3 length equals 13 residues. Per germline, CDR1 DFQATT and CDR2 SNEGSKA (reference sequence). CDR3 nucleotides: TGCAGTGCTAGATACGGGGTCACCGGGGAGCTGTTTTTT. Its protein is CSARYGVTGELFF.

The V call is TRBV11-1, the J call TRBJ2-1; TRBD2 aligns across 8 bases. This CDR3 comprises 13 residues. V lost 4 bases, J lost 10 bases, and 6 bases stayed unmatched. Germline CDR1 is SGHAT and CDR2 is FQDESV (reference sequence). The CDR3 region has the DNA TGTGCCAGCAGCTGGCGGGAGGTAGGGGAGCAGTTCTTC. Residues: CASSWREVGEQFF.

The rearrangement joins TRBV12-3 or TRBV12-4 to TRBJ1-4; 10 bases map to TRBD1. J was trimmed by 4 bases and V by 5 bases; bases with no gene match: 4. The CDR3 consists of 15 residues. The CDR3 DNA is TGTGCCAGCAGTATAGACAGGGGGCATAATGAAAAACTGTTTTTT. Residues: CASSIDRGHNEKLFF.

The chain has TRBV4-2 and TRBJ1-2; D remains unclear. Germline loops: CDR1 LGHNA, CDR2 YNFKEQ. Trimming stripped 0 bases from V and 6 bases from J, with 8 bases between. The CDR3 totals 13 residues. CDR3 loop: CASSQDWADGYTF. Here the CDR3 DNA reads TGTGCCAGCAGCCAAGATTGGGCCGATGGCTACACCTTC.

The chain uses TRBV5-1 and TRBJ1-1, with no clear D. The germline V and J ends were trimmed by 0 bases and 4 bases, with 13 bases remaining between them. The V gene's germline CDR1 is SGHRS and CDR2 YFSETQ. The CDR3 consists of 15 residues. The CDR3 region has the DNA TGCGCCAGCAGCTTGGAAGGGAATTCAAGCACTGAAGCTTTCTTT. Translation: CASSLEGNSSTEAFF.

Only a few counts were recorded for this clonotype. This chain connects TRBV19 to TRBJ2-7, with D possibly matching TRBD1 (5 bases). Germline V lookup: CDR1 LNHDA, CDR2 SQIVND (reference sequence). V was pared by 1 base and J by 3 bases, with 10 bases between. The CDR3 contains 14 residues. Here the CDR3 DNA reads TGTGCCAGTAGTATAGGTGGGGCGGACTACGAGCAGTACTTC. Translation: CASSIGGADYEQYF.

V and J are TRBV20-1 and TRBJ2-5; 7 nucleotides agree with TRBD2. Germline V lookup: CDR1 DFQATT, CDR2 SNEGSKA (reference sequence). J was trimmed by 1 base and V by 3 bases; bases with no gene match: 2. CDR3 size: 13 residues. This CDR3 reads CSASSSGQETQYF. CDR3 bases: TGCAGTGCTAGCTCTAGCGGCCAAGAGACCCAGTACTTC.

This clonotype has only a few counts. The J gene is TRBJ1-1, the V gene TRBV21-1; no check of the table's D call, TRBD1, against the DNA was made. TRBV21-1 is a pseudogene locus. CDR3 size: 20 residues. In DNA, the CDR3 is TGTGCCAGCAGCAAAGAGGGTCCGGGCTTCCCTTCTTTGATGAACACTGAAGCTTTCTTT. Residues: CASSKEGPGFPSLMNTEAFF.

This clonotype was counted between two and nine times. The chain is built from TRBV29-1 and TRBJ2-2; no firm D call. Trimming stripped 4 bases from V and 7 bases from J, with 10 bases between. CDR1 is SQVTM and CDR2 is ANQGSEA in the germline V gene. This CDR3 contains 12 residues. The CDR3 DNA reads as TGCAGCGTTGGTCTCCTCGTCGGGGAGCTGTTTTTT. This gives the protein CSVGLLVGELFF.

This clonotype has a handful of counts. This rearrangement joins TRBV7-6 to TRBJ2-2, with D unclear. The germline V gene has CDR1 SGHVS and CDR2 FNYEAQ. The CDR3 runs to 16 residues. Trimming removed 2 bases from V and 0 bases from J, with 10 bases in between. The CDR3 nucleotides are TGTGCCAGCAGCTTAATGGCACACGCGAACACCGGGGAGCTGTTTTTT. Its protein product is CASSLMAHANTGELFF.

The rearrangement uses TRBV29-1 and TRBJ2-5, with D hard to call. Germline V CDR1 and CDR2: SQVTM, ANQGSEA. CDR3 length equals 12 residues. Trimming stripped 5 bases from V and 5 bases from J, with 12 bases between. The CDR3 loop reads CSVFLGKETQYF. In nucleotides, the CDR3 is TGCAGCGTTTTTTTGGGGAAGGAGACCCAGTACTTC.

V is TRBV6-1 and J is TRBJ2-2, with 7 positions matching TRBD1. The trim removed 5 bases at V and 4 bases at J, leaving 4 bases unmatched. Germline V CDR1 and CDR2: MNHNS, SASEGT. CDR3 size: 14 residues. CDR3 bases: TGTGCCAGCAGTACAGGGGTTCTCACCGGGGAGCTGTTTTTT. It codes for CASSTGVLTGELFF.

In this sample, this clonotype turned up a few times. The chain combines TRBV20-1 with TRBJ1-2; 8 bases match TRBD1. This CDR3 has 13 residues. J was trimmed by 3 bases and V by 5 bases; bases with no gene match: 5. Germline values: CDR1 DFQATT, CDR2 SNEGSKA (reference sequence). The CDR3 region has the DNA TGCAGTGCTGTACCAGGGGGCTACTATGGCTACACCTTC. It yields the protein CSAVPGGYYGYTF.

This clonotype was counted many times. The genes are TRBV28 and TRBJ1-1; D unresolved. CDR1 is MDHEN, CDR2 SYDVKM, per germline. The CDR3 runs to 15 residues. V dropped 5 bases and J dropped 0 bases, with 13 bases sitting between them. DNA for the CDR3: TGTGCCAGCAGTCAGGTGGTGGGAATGAACACTGAAGCTTTCTTT. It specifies CASSQVVGMNTEAFF. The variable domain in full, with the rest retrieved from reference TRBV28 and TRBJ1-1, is DVKVTQSSRYLVKRTGEKVFLECVQDMDHENMFWYRQDPGLGLRLIYFSYDVKMKEKGDIPEGYSVSREKKERFSLILESASTNQTSMYLCASSQVVGMNTEAFFGQGTRLTVV.

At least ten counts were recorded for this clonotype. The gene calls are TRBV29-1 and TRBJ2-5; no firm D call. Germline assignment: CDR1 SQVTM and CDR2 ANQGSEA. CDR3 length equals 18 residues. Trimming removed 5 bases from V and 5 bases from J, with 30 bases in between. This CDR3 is CSVPDIDGSLNFWETQYF. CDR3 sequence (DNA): TGCAGCGTTCCGGATATAGATGGATCCCTAAACTTCTGGGAGACCCAGTACTTC.

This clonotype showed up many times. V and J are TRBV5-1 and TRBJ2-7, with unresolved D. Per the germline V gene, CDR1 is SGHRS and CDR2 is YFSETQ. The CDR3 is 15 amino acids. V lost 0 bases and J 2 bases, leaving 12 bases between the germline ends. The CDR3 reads CASSLGTGTTYEQYF. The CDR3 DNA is TGCGCCAGCAGCTTGGGGACGGGCACTACCTACGAGCAGTACTTC.

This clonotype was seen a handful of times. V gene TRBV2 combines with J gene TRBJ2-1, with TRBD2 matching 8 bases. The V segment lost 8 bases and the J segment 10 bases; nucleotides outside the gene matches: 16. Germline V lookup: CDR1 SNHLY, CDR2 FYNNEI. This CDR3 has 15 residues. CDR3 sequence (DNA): TGTGCCAGCGCCCCCGAGGGACTAGACCTAGTGGAGCAGTTCTTC. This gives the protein CASAPEGLDLVEQFF.

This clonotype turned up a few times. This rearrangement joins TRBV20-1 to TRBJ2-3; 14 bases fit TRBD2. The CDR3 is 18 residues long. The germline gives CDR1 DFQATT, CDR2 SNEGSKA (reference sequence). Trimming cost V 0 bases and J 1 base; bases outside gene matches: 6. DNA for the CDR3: TGCAGTGCTAGAGACCGACTAGCGGGAGGGCCAGGCACAGATACGCAGTATTTT. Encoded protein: CSARDRLAGGPGTDTQYF.